Below are 24 T cell receptor beta chains sequenced from a single sample in a study of T cells in narcolepsy. Repertoires were generated with immunoSEQ multiplex PCR, while TCRdb's copy carries only in-frame clones and drops some. The sample shows around 33,000 clones, roughly four fifths of them seen only once. Sequenced sample: CD45RA- memory CD4+ T cells from PBMCs. The receptors were gathered from a human donor with narcolepsy.

This clone was observed once. V gene TRBV4-2 combines with J gene TRBJ2-4; TRBD1 matches at 8 bases. This CDR3 is 17 amino acids long. The J segment lost 1 base and the V segment lost 1 base, leaving 6 bases of the junction unmatched. Germline CDR1 and CDR2: LGHNA and YNFKEQ. The CDR3 region is CASSQVAGGAAKNIQYF. The CDR3 DNA follows: TGTGCCAGCAGCCAAGTTGCAGGGGGCGCCGCCAAAAACATTCAGTACTTC.

The rearrangement joins TRBV4-2 to TRBJ1-3, with 8 bases fitting TRBD1. The trim removed 1 base at V and 0 bases at J, leaving 17 bases unmatched. Germline V gene sequence: CDR1 LGHNA, CDR2 YNFKEQ. The CDR3 consists of 21 residues. CDR3 sequence reads: CASSQVSPGTGSFSSGNTIYF. The CDR3 bases are TGTGCCAGCAGCCAAGTCAGCCCCGGGACAGGTTCATTTAGCTCTGGAAACACCATATATTTT.

This chain links TRBV19 with TRBJ2-3, with 9 bases lining up with TRBD2. V trimming: 10 bases; J trimming: 2 bases; junction bases outside the gene matches: 7. Germline values: CDR1 LNHDA, CDR2 SQIVND (reference sequence). The CDR3 has 14 amino acids. The CDR3, as DNA: TGTGCCACCCGTCGCGGGGGGGACACAGATACGCAGTATTTT. Protein sequence: CATRRGGDTDTQYF.

This rearrangement joins TRBV2 to TRBJ2-7, with TRBD1 matching over 11 bases. Trimming at V came to 2 bases and at J to 5 bases, leaving 5 bases not matched to a gene. Germline CDR1 and CDR2: SNHLY and FYNNEI. The CDR3 sequence is 15 residues long. The CDR3 bases are TGTGCCAGCAGTGAAATAGGACAGGGGGCACACGAGCAGTACTTC. It specifies CASSEIGQGAHEQYF.

DNA for the CDR3: TGTGCCAGCAGCTTGGGGACTAGCGGGGTCTACAATGAGCAGTTCTTC. Its translation: CASSLGTSGVYNEQFF. The chain is built from TRBV11-3 and TRBJ2-1; TRBD2 aligns across 13 bases. The germline gives CDR1 SGHNT, CDR2 YENEEA. J lost 3 bases, V lost 3 bases, and 2 bases had no gene match. CDR3 size: 16 residues.

J is TRBJ2-1 and V is TRBV7-6; D ambiguous. CDR3 length: 14 residues. Germline loops: CDR1 SGHVS, CDR2 FNYEAQ. Deletions cut 0 bases from V and 4 bases from J, with 7 bases between. DNA of the CDR3: TGTGCCAGCAGCTTAGCGCTGTCTTACAATGAGCAGTTCTTC. Translated, it gives CASSLALSYNEQFF.

V usage is TRBV7-2 and J usage is TRBJ1-4; 10 bases agree with TRBD1. This CDR3 is 14 amino acids long. Trimming removed 5 bases from V and 5 bases from J; junction bases left unmatched: 2. The germline CDR1 and CDR2 sequences are SGHTA and FQGNSA. CDR3 coding DNA: TGTGCCAGCAGCCGGACAGGGGGGAATGAAAAACTGTTTTTT. It encodes CASSRTGGNEKLFF.

The V call is TRBV15, the J call TRBJ2-5; TRBD1 matches 7 bases. The V gene's germline CDR1 is LNHNV and CDR2 YYDKDF (reference sequence). The V and J ends lost 0 bases and 6 bases, in that order; junction bases with no gene match: 7. The CDR3 is 15 residues long. Here the CDR3 DNA reads TGTGCCACCAGCAGAGATCGAGGGGGCTCAAAGACCCAGTACTTC. The encoded protein is CATSRDRGGSKTQYF.

This chain connects TRBV2 to TRBJ2-3; TRBD2 matches at 9 bases. This CDR3 has 18 residues. The V gene end was trimmed by 7 bases and the J gene end by 3 bases; junction bases not matched to a gene: 17. Per the germline V gene, CDR1 is SNHLY and CDR2 is FYNNEI. CDR3 sequence reads: CASTQRSRTSVRTDTQYF. The CDR3 nucleotides are TGTGCCAGCACTCAAAGGTCTCGGACTAGCGTTAGGACAGATACGCAGTATTTT.

This clone was seen only a few times. The V gene is TRBV19, the J gene TRBJ1-6, with 8 bases matching TRBD1. CDR3 length: 14 amino acids. V shed 5 bases, J shed 9 bases, and the junction held 6 bases outside the gene matches. CDR1 is LNHDA and CDR2 is SQIVND in the germline V gene (reference sequence). The CDR3 reads CASSENRGSSPLHF. In DNA, the CDR3 is TGTGCCAGTAGTGAAAACAGGGGGAGTTCACCCCTCCACTTT. The variable domain in full, completed from reference TRBV19 and TRBJ1-6, reads DGGITQSPKYLFRKEGQNVTLSCEQNLNHDAMYWYRQDPGQGLRLIYYSQIVNDFQKGDIAEGYSVSREKKESFPLTVTSAQKNPTAFYLCASSENRGSSPLHFGNGTRLTVT.

This chain uses TRBV11-3 with TRBJ1-1, with D unresolved. Germline loops: CDR1 SGHNT, CDR2 YENEEA. The V gene lost 1 base and the J gene lost 8 bases, with 11 bases spanning the gap. This CDR3 has 13 amino acids. CDR3 protein: CASSLGLLAEAFF. The CDR3 DNA sequence: TGTGCCAGCAGCTTAGGACTGTTAGCCGAAGCTTTCTTT.

The chain employs TRBV18 and TRBJ2-5, with TRBD2 identical over 9 bases. Germline values: CDR1 KGHSH, CDR2 LQKENI. The junction had 3 bases not matched to a gene; V was cut back by 3 bases and J by 4 bases. CDR3 size: 14 residues. The CDR3 loop is CASSPQAGGETQYF. CDR3 bases: TGTGCCAGCTCACCCCAAGCGGGGGGAGAGACCCAGTACTTC.

This chain links TRBV15 with TRBJ1-6; D may be TRBD1 (6 bases). Germline V CDR1 and CDR2: LNHNV, YYDKDF (reference sequence). The CDR3 has 17 residues. Trimming removed 5 bases from V and 5 bases from J, with 19 bases in between. The CDR3 region is CATSPRRRGTHNSPLHF. CDR3 DNA: TGTGCCACCAGCCCTCGGCGGAGGGGGACCCATAATTCACCCCTCCACTTT.

The chain combines TRBV5-5 with TRBJ1-2; D is possibly TRBD1 (6 bases). There are 13 residues in the CDR3. V gave up 4 bases and J gave up 0 bases, with 7 bases separating them. Germline assignment: CDR1 SGHKS and CDR2 YYEKEE (reference sequence). CDR3 sequence (DNA): TGTGCCAGCAGCCACAGGGCTAACTATGGCTACACCTTC. It is translated as CASSHRANYGYTF.

V is TRBV9 and J is TRBJ1-1; tentative D call: TRBD1 (5 bases). This CDR3 contains 14 residues. V dropped 4 bases and J dropped 1 base, with 11 bases sitting between them. The germline gives CDR1 SGDLS, CDR2 YYNGEE. This CDR3 reads CASSKGSWNTEAFF. The CDR3 nucleotides are TGTGCCAGCAGCAAGGGGTCTTGGAACACTGAAGCTTTCTTT. The variable domain in full, completed from reference TRBV9 and TRBJ1-1, reads DSGVTQTPKHLITATGQRVTLRCSPRSGDLSVYWYQQSLDQGLQFLIQYYNGEERAKGNILERFSAQQFPDLHSELNLSSLELGDSALYFCASSKGSWNTEAFFGQGTRLTVV.

In this sample, this clone is medium-sized (0.01 to 0.1%). The J gene is TRBJ1-1, the V gene TRBV10-3; D not certain. Trimming took 0 bases from V and 3 from J, leaving 17 bases between them. Germline V gives CDR1 ENHRY, CDR2 SYGVKD. This CDR3 is built from 17 residues. In nucleotides, the CDR3 is TGTGCCATCAGTGAGTCCCTGGTGAGGGATCGGGACACTGAAGCTTTCTTT. Translated: CAISESLVRDRDTEAFF.

This clone was observed a single time. V gene TRBV5-4 combines with J gene TRBJ2-7, with a weak D call TRBD2 (5 bases). This CDR3 is 14 amino acids long. The germline V gene has CDR1 SGHNT and CDR2 YYREEE (reference sequence). The V and J ends lost 3 bases and 0 bases respectively, with 10 bases between them. CDR3 in DNA: TGTGCCAGCAGCTGGCGGGTCCACTCCTACGAGCAGTACTTC. It codes for CASSWRVHSYEQYF. Variable domain in full (rest from reference TRBV5-4 and TRBJ2-7): ETGVTQSPTHLIKTRGQQVTLRCSSQSGHNTVSWYQQALGQGPQFIFQYYREEENGRGNFPPRFSGLQFPNYSSELNVNALELDDSALYLCASSWRVHSYEQYFGPGTRLTVT.

This clone was detected only once. This chain joins TRBV5-5 and TRBJ2-2, with 8 bases aligning to TRBD2. CDR1 is SGHKS and CDR2 is YYEKEE in the germline V gene (reference sequence). The CDR3 runs 15 residues. With V trimmed by 2 bases and J by 3 bases, 3 bases remained unmatched. This CDR3 is CASSLTSGYTGELFF. Here the CDR3 DNA reads TGTGCCAGCAGCTTAACTAGCGGCTACACCGGGGAGCTGTTTTTT.

The chain is built from TRBV30 and TRBJ1-2; 10 nucleotides align to TRBD1. V lost 5 bases to trimming and J lost 2 bases; unmatched junction nucleotides: 2. CDR3 length: 13 residues. Germline lookup yields CDR1 GTSNPN and CDR2 SVGIG (reference sequence). The CDR3 nucleotides read TGTGCCTGGGGGACAGGGGCGAACTATGGCTACACCTTC. It translates to CAWGTGANYGYTF.

The table lists this clone with a count of one. The rearrangement uses TRBV6-6 and TRBJ2-5; D is uncertain. V lost 6 bases to trimming and J lost 0 bases, with 2 bases between them. CDR1 and CDR2 (germline): MNHNY, SVGAGI (reference sequence). This CDR3 is 11 amino acids long. The CDR3 bases are TGTGCCAGCAGGCACCAAGAGACCCAGTACTTC. Translated: CASRHQETQYF.

The chain combines TRBV6-5 with TRBJ1-6, with D possibly TRBD1 on 6 matching bases. CDR1 and CDR2 from the germline V gene are MNHEY and SVGAGI. Trimming took 2 bases from V and 13 from J, leaving 18 bases between them. CDR3 length equals 15 residues. The CDR3 reads CASSYGGRQGIPLHF. The CDR3 DNA sequence: TGTGCCAGCAGTTACGGGGGCCGCCAGGGAATTCCCCTCCACTTT.

The chain recombines TRBV6-1 with TRBJ2-1; D uncertain. Trimming took 3 bases from V and 7 from J, leaving 28 bases between them. This CDR3 region has 19 residues. The germline V gene encodes CDR1 MNHNS and CDR2 SASEGT. DNA for the CDR3: TGTGCCAGCAGTGATAACGTTCTAGGATTGACTTCGGCCAAAAATGAGCAGTTCTTC. This codes for CASSDNVLGLTSAKNEQFF.

The chain couples TRBV14 to TRBJ2-2; D perhaps matches TRBD1 (5 bases). The length of the CDR3 is 17 residues. Germline CDR1 reads SGHDN; CDR2 reads FVKESK. V gave up 4 bases and J gave up 5 bases, with 20 bases separating them. The CDR3 spells CASSLFLTAVGTGELFF. The DNA for the CDR3 is TGTGCCAGCAGCCTATTCCTGACAGCTGTAGGTACCGGGGAGCTGTTTTTT. Filled out from reference TRBV14 and TRBJ2-2, the complete variable domain reads EAGVTQFPSHSVIEKGQTVTLRCDPISGHDNLYWYRRVMGKEIKFLLHFVKESKQDESGMPNNRFLAERTGGTYSTLKVQPAELEDSGVYFCASSLFLTAVGTGELFFGEGSRLTVL.

This chain joins TRBV29-1 and TRBJ2-1; D is ambiguous. V gave up 3 bases and J gave up 0 bases, with 12 bases separating them. Germline CDR1 and CDR2: SQVTM and ANQGSEA. The CDR3 consists of 15 residues. DNA of the CDR3: TGCAGCGTTGAGCGATTCCTGAGCTCCTACAATGAGCAGTTCTTC. This codes for CSVERFLSSYNEQFF.